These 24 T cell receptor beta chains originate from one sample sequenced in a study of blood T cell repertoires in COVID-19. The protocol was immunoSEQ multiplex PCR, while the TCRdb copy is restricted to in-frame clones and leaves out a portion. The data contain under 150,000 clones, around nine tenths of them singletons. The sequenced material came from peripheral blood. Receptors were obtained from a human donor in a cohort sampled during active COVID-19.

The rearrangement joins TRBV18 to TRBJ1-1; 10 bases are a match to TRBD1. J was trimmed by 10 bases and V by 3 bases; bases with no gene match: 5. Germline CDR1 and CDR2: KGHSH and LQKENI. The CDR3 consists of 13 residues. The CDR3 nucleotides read TGTGCCAGCTCACCCGCTCGGGACAGGGGAGCTTTCTTT. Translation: CASSPARDRGAFF.

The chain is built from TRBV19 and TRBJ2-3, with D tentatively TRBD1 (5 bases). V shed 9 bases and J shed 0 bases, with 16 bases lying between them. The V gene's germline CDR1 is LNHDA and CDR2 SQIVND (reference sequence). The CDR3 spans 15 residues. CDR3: CASARGRTSTDTQYF. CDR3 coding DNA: TGTGCCAGCGCAAGGGGCCGTACCAGCACAGATACGCAGTATTTT. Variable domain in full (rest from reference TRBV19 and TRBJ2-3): DGGITQSPKYLFRKEGQNVTLSCEQNLNHDAMYWYRQDPGQGLRLIYYSQIVNDFQKGDIAEGYSVSREKKESFPLTVTSAQKNPTAFYLCASARGRTSTDTQYFGPGTRLTVL.

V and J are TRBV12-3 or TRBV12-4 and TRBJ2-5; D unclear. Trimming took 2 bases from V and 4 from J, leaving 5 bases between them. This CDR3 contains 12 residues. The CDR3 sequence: CASSLSLETQYF. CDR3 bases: TGTGCCAGCAGTTTAAGCCTAGAGACCCAGTACTTC.

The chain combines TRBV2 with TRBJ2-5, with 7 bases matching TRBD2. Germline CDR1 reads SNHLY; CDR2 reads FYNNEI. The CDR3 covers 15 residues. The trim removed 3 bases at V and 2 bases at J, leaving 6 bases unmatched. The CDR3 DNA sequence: TGTGCCAGCAGTGACGAGGCTAGCGGTCAAGAGACCCAGTACTTC. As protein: CASSDEASGQETQYF.

CDR3 sequence: CSASVTGQRTEAFF. The CDR3 DNA reads as TGCAGTGCTAGTGTTACGGGACAACGCACTGAAGCTTTCTTT. This chain links TRBV20-1 with TRBJ1-1; TRBD1 is a possible D gene (6 bases). V lost 3 bases to trimming and J lost 4 bases, with 15 bases between them. The CDR3 consists of 14 residues. Germline assignment: CDR1 DFQATT and CDR2 SNEGSKA (reference sequence).

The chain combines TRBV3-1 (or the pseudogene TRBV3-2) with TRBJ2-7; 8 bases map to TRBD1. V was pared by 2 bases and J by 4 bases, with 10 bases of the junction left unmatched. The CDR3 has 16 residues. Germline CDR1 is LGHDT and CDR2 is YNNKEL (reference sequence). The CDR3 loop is CASSQSRTGKGYEQYF. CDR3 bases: TGTGCCAGCAGCCAATCGCGGACAGGGAAAGGGTACGAGCAGTACTTC.

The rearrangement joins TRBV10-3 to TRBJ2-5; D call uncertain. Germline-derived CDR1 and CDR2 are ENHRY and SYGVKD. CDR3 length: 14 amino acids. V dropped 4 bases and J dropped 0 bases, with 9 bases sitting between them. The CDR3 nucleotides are TGTGCCATCAGTGGGCAGTCCCACCAAGAGACCCAGTACTTC. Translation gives CAISGQSHQETQYF.

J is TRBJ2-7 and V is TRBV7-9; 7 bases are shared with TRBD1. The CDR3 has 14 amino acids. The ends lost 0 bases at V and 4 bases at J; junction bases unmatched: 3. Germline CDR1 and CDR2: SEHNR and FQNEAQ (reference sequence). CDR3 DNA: TGTGCCAGCAGCTTAGCAGGGGGCAGGTACGAGCAGTACTTC. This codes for CASSLAGGRYEQYF.

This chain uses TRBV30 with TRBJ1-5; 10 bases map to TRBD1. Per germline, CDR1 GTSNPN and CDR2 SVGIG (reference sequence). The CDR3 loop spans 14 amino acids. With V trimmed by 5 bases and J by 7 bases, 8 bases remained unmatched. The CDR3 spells CAWGSTGGGQPQHF. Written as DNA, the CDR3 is TGTGCCTGGGGCTCGACAGGGGGCGGACAGCCCCAGCATTTT.

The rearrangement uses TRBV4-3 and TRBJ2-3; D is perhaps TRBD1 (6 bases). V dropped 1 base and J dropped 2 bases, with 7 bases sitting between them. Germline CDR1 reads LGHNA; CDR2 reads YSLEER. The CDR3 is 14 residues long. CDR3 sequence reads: CASSQGGPTDTQYF. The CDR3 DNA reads TGCGCCAGCAGCCAAGGGGGGCCCACAGATACGCAGTATTTT.

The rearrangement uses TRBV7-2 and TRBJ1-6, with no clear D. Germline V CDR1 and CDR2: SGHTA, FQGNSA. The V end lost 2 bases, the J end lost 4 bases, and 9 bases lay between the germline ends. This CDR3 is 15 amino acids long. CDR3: CASSLRQRYNSPLHF. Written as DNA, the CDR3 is TGTGCCAGCAGCTTAAGGCAGCGGTATAATTCACCCCTCCACTTT.

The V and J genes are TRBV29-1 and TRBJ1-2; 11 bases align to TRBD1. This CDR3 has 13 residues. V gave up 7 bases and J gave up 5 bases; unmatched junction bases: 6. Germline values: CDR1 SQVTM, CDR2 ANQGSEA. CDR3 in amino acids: CSAGQGAGYGYTF. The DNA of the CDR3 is TGCAGCGCCGGACAGGGGGCTGGGTATGGCTACACCTTC.

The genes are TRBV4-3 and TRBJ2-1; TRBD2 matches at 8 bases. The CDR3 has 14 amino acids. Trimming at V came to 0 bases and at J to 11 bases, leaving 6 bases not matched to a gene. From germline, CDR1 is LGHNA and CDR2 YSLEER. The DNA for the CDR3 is TGCGCCAGCAGCCAAGAATGGCGGGAGGTAAAGCAGTTCTTC. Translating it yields CASSQEWREVKQFF.

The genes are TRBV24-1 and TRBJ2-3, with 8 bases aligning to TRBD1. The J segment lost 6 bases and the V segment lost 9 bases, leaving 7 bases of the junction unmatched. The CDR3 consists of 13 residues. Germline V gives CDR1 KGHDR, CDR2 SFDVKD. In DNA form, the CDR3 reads TGTGCCACCGCTGGACAGGGATTTGATACGCAGTATTTT. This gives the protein CATAGQGFDTQYF.

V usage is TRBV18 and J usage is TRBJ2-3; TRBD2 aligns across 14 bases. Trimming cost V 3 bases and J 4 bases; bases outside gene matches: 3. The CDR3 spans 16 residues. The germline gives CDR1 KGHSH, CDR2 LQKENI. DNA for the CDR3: TGTGCCAGCTCACCGGGACTAGCGGGAGTATCAGATACGCAGTATTTT. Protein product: CASSPGLAGVSDTQYF.

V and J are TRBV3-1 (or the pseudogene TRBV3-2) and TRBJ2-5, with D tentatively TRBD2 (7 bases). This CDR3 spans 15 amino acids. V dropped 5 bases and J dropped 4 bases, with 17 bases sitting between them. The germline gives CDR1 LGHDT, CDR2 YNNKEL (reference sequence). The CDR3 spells CASSGGAGVGETQYF. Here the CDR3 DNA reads TGTGCCAGCAGCGGGGGGGCAGGGGTTGGAGAGACCCAGTACTTC.

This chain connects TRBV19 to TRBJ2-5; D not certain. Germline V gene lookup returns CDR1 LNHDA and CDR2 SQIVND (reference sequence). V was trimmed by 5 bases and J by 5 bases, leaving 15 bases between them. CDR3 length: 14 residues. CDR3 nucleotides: TGTGCCAGTAGTCCAGCGATAGCTAGGGAGACCCAGTACTTC. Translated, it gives CASSPAIARETQYF.

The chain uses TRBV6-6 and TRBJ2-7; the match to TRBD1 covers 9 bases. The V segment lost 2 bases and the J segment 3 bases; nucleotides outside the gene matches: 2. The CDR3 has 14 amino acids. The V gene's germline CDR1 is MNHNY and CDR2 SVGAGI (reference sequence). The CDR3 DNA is TGTGCCAGCAGTTACAGGGACAGGGACTACGAGCAGTACTTC. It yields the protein CASSYRDRDYEQYF.

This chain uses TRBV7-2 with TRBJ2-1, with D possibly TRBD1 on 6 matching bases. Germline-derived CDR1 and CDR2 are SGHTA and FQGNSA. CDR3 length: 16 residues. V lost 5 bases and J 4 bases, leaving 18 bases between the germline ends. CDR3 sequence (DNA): TGTGCCAGCAGCAGTTCAGGGGTTCCGCTATACAATGAGCAGTTCTTC. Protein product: CASSSSGVPLYNEQFF.

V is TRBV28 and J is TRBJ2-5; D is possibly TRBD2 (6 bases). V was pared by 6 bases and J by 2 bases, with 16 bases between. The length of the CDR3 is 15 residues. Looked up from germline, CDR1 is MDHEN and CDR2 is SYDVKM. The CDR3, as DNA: TGTGCCAGCAGAGACACGGGGGTTGGACAAGAGACCCAGTACTTC. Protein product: CASRDTGVGQETQYF.

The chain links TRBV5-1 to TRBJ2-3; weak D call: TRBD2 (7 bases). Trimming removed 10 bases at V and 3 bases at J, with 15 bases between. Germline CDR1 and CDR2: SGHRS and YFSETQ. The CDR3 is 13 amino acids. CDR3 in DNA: TGCGCCTCCGCGGGGGCAGGGACAGATACGCAGTATTTT. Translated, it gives CASAGAGTDTQYF.

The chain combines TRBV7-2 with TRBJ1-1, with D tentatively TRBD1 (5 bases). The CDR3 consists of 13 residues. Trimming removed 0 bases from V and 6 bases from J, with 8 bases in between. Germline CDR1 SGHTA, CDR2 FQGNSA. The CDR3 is CASSLAGVAEAFF. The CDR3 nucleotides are TGTGCCAGCAGCTTAGCAGGGGTCGCTGAAGCTTTCTTT.

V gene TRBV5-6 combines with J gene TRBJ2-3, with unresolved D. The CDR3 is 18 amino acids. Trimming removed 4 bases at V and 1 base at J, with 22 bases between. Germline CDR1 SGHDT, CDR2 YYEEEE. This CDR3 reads CASSRRHSLAVGTDTQYF. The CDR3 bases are TGTGCCAGCAGCCGCCGTCACTCCTTAGCCGTCGGCACAGATACGCAGTATTTT.

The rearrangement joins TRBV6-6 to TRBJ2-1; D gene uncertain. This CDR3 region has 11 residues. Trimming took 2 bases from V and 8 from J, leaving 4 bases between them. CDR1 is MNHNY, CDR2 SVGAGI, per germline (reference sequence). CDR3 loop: CASSYDYEQFF. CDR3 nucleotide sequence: TGTGCCAGCAGTTACGACTATGAGCAGTTCTTC.